Listed below are T cell receptor beta chains from one sample, sequenced in a study of OX40 agonist ivuxolimab in advanced cancers. Clones were read by immunoSEQ multiplex PCR, and TCRdb kept only the in-frame ones, dropping some. The sample holds 50,000 to 60,000 clones, 75% to 90% seen once. This material consisted of CD4+ or CD8+ T cells sorted from blood, taken in a trial of the OX40 agonist ivuxolimab. All receptors come from an adult with an advanced solid tumor such as melanoma, head and neck, liver or kidney cancer. Both conserved end residues are part of each CDR3.

V gene	J gene	CDR3 protein
TRBV4-1	TRBJ1-5	CASSQDLGQGNQPQHF
TRBV6-5	TRBJ2-5	CASSYEVPGSRTQYF
TRBV9	TRBJ2-1	CASSVVPSSYNEQFF
TRBV18	TRBJ1-1	CASSWDLDTEAFF
TRBV7-6	TRBJ2-7	CASSPLWGSTHYEQYF
TRBV5-1	TRBJ2-7	CASSLHLRQSSYEQYF
TRBV28	TRBJ2-3	CASSFIGTSGDPSDTQYF
TRBV7-2	TRBJ2-6	CASSFPGQGISGANVLTF
TRBV11-1	TRBJ2-3	CASSLGADTQYF
TRBV7-2	TRBJ1-2	CASSLIDIIGGYTF
TRBV27	TRBJ2-2	CASSLFSPDRANTGELFF
TRBV5-1	TRBJ1-3	CASSWTGGSGNTIYF
TRBV11-2	TRBJ1-5	CASSSRQTNQPQHF
TRBV7-3	TRBJ2-1	CASNHRGGSQFF
TRBV18	TRBJ2-7	CASSPRMFSEQYF